This T cell receptor (beta chain) was captured in a study of blood T cell repertoires in COVID-19. As for the study in general: Nucleic acid was either cDNA or gDNA, and it came from T cells, B-cell-depleted T cells, or PBMCs.

The CDR3 extends over 14 amino acids. The V gene's germline CDR1 is KGHSH and CDR2 LQKENI. V gave up 2 bases and J gave up 4 bases, with 11 bases separating them. This table comes from immunoSEQ multiplex PCR, and its TCRdb copy is limited to in-frame clones, with some not included. The repertoire includes approximately 230,000 clones, more than 60% of them detected once, and approximately 4% sits in the top ten. The gene calls are TRBV18 and TRBJ1-1; possibly TRBD1 for D (5 bases). The clonotype was recovered from a woman in her forties with active or convalescent COVID-19. The material sequenced was peripheral blood. CDR3 residues: CASSPSGQGTEAFF. CDR3 bases: TGTGCCAGCTCACCAAGTGGGCAGGGCACTGAAGCTTTCTTT.